This T cell receptor (beta chain) stems from a study of radiotherapy plus CTLA-4 blockade in lung cancer. The count of this clone is one. Assay: immunoSEQ multiplex PCR; the TCRdb copy retains only in-frame clones and omits some. This sample has over 100,000 clones, with about four fifths found just once. Germline V gives CDR1 SGHTA, CDR2 FQGNSA. The CDR3 is 17 amino acids. The trim removed 3 bases at V and 1 base at J, leaving 6 bases unmatched. Sequenced here: peripheral blood, sampled from a patient treated with radiotherapy plus ipilimumab. This TCR was sampled from a human donor with non-small cell lung cancer that progressed on radiotherapy plus ipilimumab. Some clones in this sample may be carry-over from other donors' samples. This chain uses TRBV7-2 with TRBJ1-2, with 12 bases that match TRBD1. CDR3: CASSLWGTGGDNYGYTF. The CDR3 DNA is TGTGCCAGCAGCTTGTGGGGGACAGGGGGCGATAACTATGGCTACACCTTC.